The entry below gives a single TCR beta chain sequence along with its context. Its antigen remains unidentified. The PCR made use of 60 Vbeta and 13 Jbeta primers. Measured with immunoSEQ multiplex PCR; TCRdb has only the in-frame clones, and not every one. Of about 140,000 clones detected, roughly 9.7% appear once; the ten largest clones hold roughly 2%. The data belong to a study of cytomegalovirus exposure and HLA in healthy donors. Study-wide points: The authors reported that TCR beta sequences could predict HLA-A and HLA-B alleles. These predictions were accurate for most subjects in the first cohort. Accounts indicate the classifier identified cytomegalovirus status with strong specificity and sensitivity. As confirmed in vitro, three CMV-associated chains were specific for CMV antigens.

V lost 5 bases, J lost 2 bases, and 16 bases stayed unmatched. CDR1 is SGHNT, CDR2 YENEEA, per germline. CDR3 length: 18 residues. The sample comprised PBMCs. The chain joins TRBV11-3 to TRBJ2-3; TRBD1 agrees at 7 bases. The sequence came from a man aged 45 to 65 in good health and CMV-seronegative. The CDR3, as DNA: TGTGCCAGCAGCGCCCACCGAGGGGGCCAGTGGTCCACAGATACGCAGTATTTT. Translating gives CASSAHRGGQWSTDTQYF.